The rows below give T cell receptor beta chains drawn from one sample of a study of cytomegalovirus exposure and HLA in healthy donors. Using immunoSEQ multiplex PCR, the repertoire was profiled, and TCRdb retains in-frame clones only, with some absent. The sample contains approximately 180,000 clones, around 80% of which appear only once. The material sequenced was PBMCs. The receptors were gathered from a man in his late teens or twenties in good health and CMV-seronegative. CDR3s include the opening cysteine and the closing phenylalanine or tryptophan. Each record gives: D gene, clone size, J gene, V gene, CDR3 DNA, CDR3 protein. A D gene is named only where the DNA matches it firmly. Expanded clones get a size class; other rows say once, few or many, or leave the size out.

>.|.|TRBJ2-3|TRBV13
TGTGCCAGCAGCTTAATAGGGCGGGGTTTCACAGATACGCAGTATTTT
CASSLIGRGFTDTQYF
>.|.|TRBJ1-1|TRBV7-9
TGTGCCAGCAGCTTCTTGTGGAACACTGAAGCTTTCTTT
CASSFLWNTEAFF
>.|.|TRBJ2-1|TRBV4-1
TGCGCCAGCAGCCGGGTCGGACTTATCGTCTCCTACAATGAGCAGTTCTTC
CASSRVGLIVSYNEQFF
>TRBD2|.|TRBJ2-5|TRBV7-3
TGTGCCAGCAGCCCGGGACTAGCGTACCAAGAGACCCAGTACTTC
CASSPGLAYQETQYF
>.|.|TRBJ1-2|TRBV5-4
TGTGCCAGCAGCTTTGGACCCCAAAACCAGGGGAATGGCTACACCTTC
CASSFGPQNQGNGYTF
>.|few|TRBJ2-7|TRBV11-1
TGTGCCAGCAGCTTGCAAAGACAGGATAGCTCCTACGAGCAGTACTTC
CASSLQRQDSSYEQYF
>.|.|TRBJ2-2|TRBV5-1
TGCGCCAGCTCTGACACCGGGGAGCTGTTTTTT
CASSDTGELFF
>TRBD1|.|TRBJ2-7|TRBV6-1
TGTGCCAGCGGGGACAGGGGGGTCTACGAGCAGTACTTC
CASGDRGVYEQYF
>.|.|TRBJ1-1|TRBV5-1
TGCGCCAGCAGCTTAGAAAAGCCCAGGGAAGGCACTGAAGCTTTCTTT
CASSLEKPREGTEAFF
>.|.|TRBJ2-7|TRBV10-3
TGTGCCATCAGGAAGCAGGCTTCCTACGAGCAGTACTTC
CAIRKQASYEQYF
>TRBD1|.|TRBJ1-4|TRBV28
TGTGCCAGCAGTTTATTCGGGCGGCAGGGGGTCGGCGAAAAACTGTTTTTT
CASSLFGRQGVGEKLFF
>TRBD1|.|TRBJ2-1|TRBV18
TGTGCCAGCTCAATAAACAGGGGGGAGCAGTTCTTC
CASSINRGEQFF
>.|.|TRBJ2-2|TRBV11-2
TGTGCCAGCAGCTTAATTTCAGGGGCGAACACCGGGGAGCTGTTTTTT
CASSLISGANTGELFF
>TRBD1|.|TRBJ2-6|TRBV11-2
TGTGCCAGCAGCGCCCAGGGGGCTGGGGCCAACGTCCTGACTTTC
CASSAQGAGANVLTF
>TRBD2|.|TRBJ2-1|TRBV4-2
TGTGCCAGCAGCTATGGGACTAGCGGGATCTTTCAGGGGAATGAGCAGTTCTTC
CASSYGTSGIFQGNEQFF